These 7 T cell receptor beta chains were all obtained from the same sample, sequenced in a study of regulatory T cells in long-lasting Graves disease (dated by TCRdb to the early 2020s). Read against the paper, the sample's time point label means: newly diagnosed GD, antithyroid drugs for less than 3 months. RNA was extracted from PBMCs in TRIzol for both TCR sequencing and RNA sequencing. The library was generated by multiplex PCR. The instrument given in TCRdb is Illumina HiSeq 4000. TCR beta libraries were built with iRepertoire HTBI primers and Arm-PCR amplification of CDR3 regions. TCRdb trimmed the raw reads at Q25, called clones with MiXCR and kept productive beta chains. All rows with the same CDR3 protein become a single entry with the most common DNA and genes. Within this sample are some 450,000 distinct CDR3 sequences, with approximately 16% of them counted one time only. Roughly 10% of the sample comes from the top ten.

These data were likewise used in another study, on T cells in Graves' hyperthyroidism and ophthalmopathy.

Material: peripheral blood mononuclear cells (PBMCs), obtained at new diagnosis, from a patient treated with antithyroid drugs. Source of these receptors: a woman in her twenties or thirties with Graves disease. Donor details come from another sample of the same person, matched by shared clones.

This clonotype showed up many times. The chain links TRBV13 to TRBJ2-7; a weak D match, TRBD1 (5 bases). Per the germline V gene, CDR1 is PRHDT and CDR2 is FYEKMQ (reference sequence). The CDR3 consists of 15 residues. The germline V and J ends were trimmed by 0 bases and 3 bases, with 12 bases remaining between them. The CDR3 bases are TGTGCCAGCAGCTTAGGGGCAGGGTCCGGCTACGAGCAGTACTTC. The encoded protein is CASSLGAGSGYEQYF.

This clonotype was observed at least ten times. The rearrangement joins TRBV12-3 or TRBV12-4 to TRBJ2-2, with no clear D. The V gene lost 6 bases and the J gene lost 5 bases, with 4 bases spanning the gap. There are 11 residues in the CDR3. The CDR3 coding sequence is TGTGCCAGCAGGGAGACCGGGGAGCTGTTTTTT. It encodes CASRETGELFF.

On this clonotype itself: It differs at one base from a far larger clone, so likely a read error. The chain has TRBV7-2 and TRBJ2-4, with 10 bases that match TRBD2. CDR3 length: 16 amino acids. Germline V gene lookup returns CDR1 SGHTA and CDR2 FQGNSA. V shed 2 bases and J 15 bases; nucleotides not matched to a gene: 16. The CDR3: CASSLRTSGFQETRYF. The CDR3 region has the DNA TGTGCCAGCAGCTTACGGACTAGCGGATTCCAAGAGACCCGGTACTTC. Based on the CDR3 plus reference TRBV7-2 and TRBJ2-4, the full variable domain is GAGVSQSPSNKVTEKGKDVELRCDPISGHTALYWYRQSLGQGLEFLIYFQGNSAPDKSGLPSDRFSAERTGGSVSTLTIQRTQQEDSAVYLCASSLRTSGFQETRYFGAGTRLSVL.

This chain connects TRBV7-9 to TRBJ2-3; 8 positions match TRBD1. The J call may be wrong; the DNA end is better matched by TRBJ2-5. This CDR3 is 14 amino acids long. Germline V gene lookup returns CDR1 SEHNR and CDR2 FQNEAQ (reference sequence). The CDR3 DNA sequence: TGTGCCAGCAGCTTAGAAACAGGGGGGCAGACCCAGTACTTC. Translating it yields CASSLETGGQTQYF.

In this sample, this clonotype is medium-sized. CDR3 region: CASSQSDTQYF. CDR3 DNA sequence: TGTGCCAGCAGCCAGAGTGATACGCAGTATTTT. The chain recombines TRBV11-2 with TRBJ2-3; D is unclear. The germline gives CDR1 SGHAT, CDR2 FQNNGV. The CDR3 spans 11 residues. The V and J ends lost 5 bases and 6 bases respectively, with 6 bases between them. The whole variable domain, filled in from reference TRBV11-2 and TRBJ2-3, reads EAGVAQSPRYKIIEKRQSVAFWCNPISGHATLYWYQQILGQGPKLLIQFQNNGVVDDSQLPKDRFSAERLKGVDSTLKIQPAKLEDSAVYLCASSQSDTQYFGPGTRLTVL.

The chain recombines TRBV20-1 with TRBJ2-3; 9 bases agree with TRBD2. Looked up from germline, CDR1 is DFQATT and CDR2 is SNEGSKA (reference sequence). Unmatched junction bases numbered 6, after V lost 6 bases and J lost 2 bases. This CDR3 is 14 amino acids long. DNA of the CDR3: TGCAGTGCCCTAAGCGGGAGGAACACAGATACGCAGTATTTT. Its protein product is CSALSGRNTDTQYF.

DNA of the CDR3: TGTGCCAGCAGTTTCGGACTAGAACGAGAGACCCAGTACTTC. Translating gives CASSFGLERETQYF. V usage is TRBV12-3 or TRBV12-4 and J usage is TRBJ2-5; the match to TRBD2 covers 7 bases. CDR3 length equals 14 residues. Unmatched junction bases numbered 5, after V lost 3 bases and J lost 4 bases.